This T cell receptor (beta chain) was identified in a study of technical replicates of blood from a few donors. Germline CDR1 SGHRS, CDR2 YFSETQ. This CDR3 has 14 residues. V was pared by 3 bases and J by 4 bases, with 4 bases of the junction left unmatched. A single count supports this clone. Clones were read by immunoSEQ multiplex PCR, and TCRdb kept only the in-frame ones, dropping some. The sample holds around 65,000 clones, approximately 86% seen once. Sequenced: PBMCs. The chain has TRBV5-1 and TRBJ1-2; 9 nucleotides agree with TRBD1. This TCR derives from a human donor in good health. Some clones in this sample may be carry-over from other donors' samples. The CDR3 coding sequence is TGCGCCAGCAGCTGGGGACAGGGTTTCTATGGCTACACCTTC. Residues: CASSWGQGFYGYTF.